This T cell receptor beta chain came from a study of blood T cell repertoires in COVID-19. Study as a whole: Donors in the United States, Italy and Spain gave samples during acute or convalescent COVID-19. From T cells, B-cell-depleted T cells, or PBMCs came the material, which was cDNA or gDNA.

Methods used by the authors: Nucleated cell number was recorded as an estimate derived from reference gene primer amplification. Libraries were prepared by immunoSEQ multiplex PCR; TCRdb keeps only in-frame clonotypes and omits some of them. The V and J calls and clone size were taken over from that table, and D and trimming were inferred from the DNA. This sample has over 200,000 clones; 85% to 90% occur once, and the top ten carry roughly 2.5%. The sequence came from a man aged 30 to 45 with COVID-19, enrolled during active disease. The sequencing sample was made of peripheral blood.

The DNA for the CDR3 is TGTGCCAGCAGTTCCGAGACAGGGAATCAGCCCCAGCATTTT. Amino acid sequence: CASSSETGNQPQHF. The V gene is TRBV27, the J gene TRBJ1-5; TRBD1 agrees at 7 bases. The CDR3 runs 14 residues. V gave up 4 bases and J gave up 4 bases; unmatched junction bases: 4. Germline CDR1 and CDR2: MNHEY and SMNVEV (reference sequence).